This T cell receptor (beta chain) came from a study of cytomegalovirus exposure and HLA in healthy donors. This PCR relied on a set of 60 Vbeta primers and 13 Jbeta primers. Profiling relied on immunoSEQ multiplex PCR, and the TCRdb table lists in-frame clones only, not all of them. The sample contains around 120,000 clones, 70% to 80% of which appear only once. This clone was seen a few times. What it binds is unknown. Trimming removed 4 bases at V and 4 bases at J, with 10 bases between. The CDR3 length is 13 residues. CDR1 is SGHDN, CDR2 FVKESK, per germline. Overall study results and limits: Apparent HLA restriction characterized most CMV-associated TCR beta chains in a later analysis.

Input material: PBMCs. This clonotype was obtained from a woman aged 55-69 years in good health and CMV-seropositive. The chain uses TRBV14 and TRBJ1-2; no definite D call. CDR3 nucleotides: TGTGCCAGCAGCCCTAGGCCTATCTATGGCTACACCTTC. Its protein is CASSPRPIYGYTF.